These 16 T cell receptor beta chains came from one sample sequenced in a study of blood T cell repertoires in COVID-19 (dated by TCRdb to the early 2020s). Receptor amplification or capture employed the immunoSEQ multiplex PCR assay. The table was pulled from immuneACCESS by TCRdb, which kept in-frame rearrangements only. Such tables lose some clones; where checked, under half of the loss comes from unresolved V genes, and the rest has no known cause. The sample has about 160,000 clones on record, approximately 86% of them singletons. The top ten clonotypes cover about 6.9% of the sample. Sequencing used peripheral blood. The receptors derive from a man older than 75 with COVID-19, enrolled during active disease.

J is TRBJ2-4 and V is TRBV19; 12 bases fit TRBD2. V was pared by 3 bases and J by 2 bases, with 11 bases of the junction left unmatched. The germline gives CDR1 LNHDA, CDR2 SQIVND (reference sequence). CDR3 size: 19 residues. CDR3 protein: CASSIASGGADRTKNIQYF. CDR3 nucleotide sequence: TGTGCCAGTAGTATCGCTAGCGGGGGGGCTGATAGAACCAAAAACATTCAGTACTTC.

The count of this clone is one. The rearrangement uses TRBV7-3 and TRBJ1-1, with a tentative D call TRBD1 (6 bases). The V end lost 3 bases, the J end lost 0 bases, and 11 bases lay between the germline ends. CDR3 length equals 15 residues. Germline CDR1 reads SGHTA; CDR2 reads FQGTGA. This chain's CDR3 is CASSLWGQMNTEAFF. Here the CDR3 DNA reads TGTGCCAGCAGCTTGTGGGGGCAGATGAACACTGAAGCTTTCTTT.

The rearrangement joins TRBV20-1 to TRBJ2-1; the match to TRBD1 covers 7 bases. CDR1 is DFQATT, CDR2 SNEGSKA, per germline (reference sequence). With V trimmed by 6 bases and J by 14 bases, 10 bases remained unmatched. The CDR3 covers 11 residues. The CDR3 spells CSAPDRSVEFF. Here the CDR3 DNA reads TGCAGTGCCCCGGACAGGTCGGTGGAGTTCTTC.

The gene calls are TRBV10-1 and TRBJ1-1, with a tentative D call TRBD1 (5 bases). CDR1 and CDR2 from the germline V gene are WNHNN and SYGVQD (reference sequence). The CDR3 contains 16 residues. The V end was cut by 2 bases, the J end by 1 base, with 14 bases between. The CDR3: CASSERQGLGNTEAFF. For the CDR3, the DNA is TGCGCCAGCAGTGAGCGCCAGGGTTTAGGGAACACTGAAGCTTTCTTT.

The chain uses TRBV20-1 and TRBJ2-2; D unclear. The V gene lost 6 bases and the J gene lost 2 bases, with 4 bases spanning the gap. Germline V CDR1 and CDR2: DFQATT, SNEGSKA (reference sequence). The CDR3 is 11 amino acids. The CDR3 DNA follows: TGCAGTGCAATAAACACCGGGGAGCTGTTTTTT. Its translation: CSAINTGELFF.

This clone was counted between two and nine times. The chain is built from TRBV28 and TRBJ1-2, with D maybe TRBD1 (5 bases). This CDR3 contains 17 residues. Germline CDR1 and CDR2: MDHEN and SYDVKM. Between the trimmed V and J ends, which lost 3 bases and 1 base, there was a span of 18 bases. The CDR3 bases are TGTGCCAGCAGTTTCTACCGTATATTTGACAGTAACTATGGCTACACCTTC. Translating it yields CASSFYRIFDSNYGYTF.

The V and J genes are TRBV5-1 and TRBJ1-1, with 7 bases identical to TRBD1. The germline V gene encodes CDR1 SGHRS and CDR2 YFSETQ. The CDR3 loop spans 17 amino acids. V lost 4 bases and J lost 1; bases outside the gene matches: 13. CDR3 coding DNA: TGCGCCAGCAGCCGACACCGGGACAGCTTCTGGAACACTGAAGCTTTCTTT. Translation gives CASSRHRDSFWNTEAFF.

J is TRBJ2-5 and V is TRBV11-2; 11 bases are shared with TRBD2. The junction had 7 bases not matched to a gene; V was cut back by 5 bases and J by 2 bases. The CDR3 is 16 residues long. Germline values: CDR1 SGHAT, CDR2 FQNNGV. CDR3 sequence reads: CASSLNLAGGQETQYF. The DNA for the CDR3 is TGTGCCAGCAGCCTAAACCTAGCGGGGGGACAAGAGACCCAGTACTTC.

This sequence joins TRBV14 and TRBJ2-3, with 7 bases matching TRBD1. The CDR3 length is 16 residues. J lost 3 bases, V lost 2 bases, and 8 bases had no gene match. CDR1 and CDR2 (germline): SGHDN, FVKESK. CDR3 bases: TGTGCCAGCAGCCAAATTGGTAGGGGGCAGACAGATACGCAGTATTTT. It translates to CASSQIGRGQTDTQYF. Full variable domain (missing parts from reference TRBV14 and TRBJ2-3): EAGVTQFPSHSVIEKGQTVTLRCDPISGHDNLYWYRRVMGKEIKFLLHFVKESKQDESGMPNNRFLAERTGGTYSTLKVQPAELEDSGVYFCASSQIGRGQTDTQYFGPGTRLTVL.

This chain links TRBV18 with TRBJ2-5; maybe TRBD1 (5 bases). The germline CDR1 and CDR2 sequences are KGHSH and LQKENI. V shed 2 bases and J shed 4 bases, with 11 bases lying between them. CDR3 length: 14 amino acids. In DNA form, the CDR3 reads TGTGCCAGCTCACCATCCGGCAGGGCAGAGACCCAGTACTTC. The encoded protein is CASSPSGRAETQYF.

DNA for the CDR3: TGTGCCAGCAGCTTAGACAGGGTAGGCGGCTACACCTTC. This encodes CASSLDRVGGYTF. V is TRBV11-2 and J is TRBJ1-2; TRBD1 is a possible D gene (5 bases). Germline values: CDR1 SGHAT, CDR2 FQNNGV. Trimming took off 0 bases at V and 8 bases at J, with 10 bases between the two ends. The CDR3 is 13 amino acids. Full variable domain (outside the CDR3, taken from reference TRBV11-2 and TRBJ1-2): EAGVAQSPRYKIIEKRQSVAFWCNPISGHATLYWYQQILGQGPKLLIQFQNNGVVDDSQLPKDRFSAERLKGVDSTLKIQPAKLEDSAVYLCASSLDRVGGYTFGSGTRLTVV.

V usage is TRBV2 and J usage is TRBJ2-7; 13 positions match TRBD2. V lost 6 bases, J lost 6 bases, and 14 bases stayed unmatched. CDR3 length: 17 amino acids. Germline values: CDR1 SNHLY, CDR2 FYNNEI. CDR3 residues: CASRPRRTSGGRREQYF. For the CDR3, the DNA is TGTGCCAGCAGGCCCAGGCGGACTAGCGGGGGACGTCGCGAGCAGTACTTC.

The rearrangement uses TRBV5-1 and TRBJ1-4; no definite D call. The CDR3 extends over 13 amino acids. The germline gives CDR1 SGHRS, CDR2 YFSETQ. V shed 2 bases and J shed 6 bases, with 8 bases lying between them. CDR3 nucleotide sequence: TGCGCCAGCAGCTTTCGTCGGGATGAAAAACTGTTTTTT. It codes for CASSFRRDEKLFF.

This clone showed up just once. The chain combines TRBV19 with TRBJ1-5; 10 bases align to TRBD1. The trim removed 4 bases at V and 7 bases at J, leaving 7 bases unmatched. CDR1 is LNHDA and CDR2 is SQIVND in the germline V gene (reference sequence). The CDR3 is made up of 15 amino acids. The CDR3 nucleotides are TGTGCCAGTAGTACAACGACAGGGGGCCGCCAGCCCCAGCATTTT. Its translation is CASSTTTGGRQPQHF.

The V and J genes are TRBV9 and TRBJ1-1; D possibly corresponds to TRBD1 (6 bases). There are 16 residues in the CDR3. The germline V gene encodes CDR1 SGDLS and CDR2 YYNGEE. V was cut by 0 bases and J by 4 bases, with 16 bases left in between. The CDR3 region has the DNA TGTGCCAGCAGCGTAGGGTGGGAGCAGGGGATCACTGAAGCTTTCTTT. Its protein product is CASSVGWEQGITEAFF.

The chain uses TRBV5-8 and TRBJ2-5, with TRBD1 matching 10 bases. Per germline, CDR1 SGHTS and CDR2 YDEGEE. The CDR3 covers 15 residues. The junction had 7 bases not matched to a gene; V was cut back by 3 bases and J by 5 bases. The CDR3 DNA sequence: TGTGCCAGCAGCTCCCGGACAGGGGGTATCGAGACCCAGTACTTC. It codes for CASSSRTGGIETQYF.